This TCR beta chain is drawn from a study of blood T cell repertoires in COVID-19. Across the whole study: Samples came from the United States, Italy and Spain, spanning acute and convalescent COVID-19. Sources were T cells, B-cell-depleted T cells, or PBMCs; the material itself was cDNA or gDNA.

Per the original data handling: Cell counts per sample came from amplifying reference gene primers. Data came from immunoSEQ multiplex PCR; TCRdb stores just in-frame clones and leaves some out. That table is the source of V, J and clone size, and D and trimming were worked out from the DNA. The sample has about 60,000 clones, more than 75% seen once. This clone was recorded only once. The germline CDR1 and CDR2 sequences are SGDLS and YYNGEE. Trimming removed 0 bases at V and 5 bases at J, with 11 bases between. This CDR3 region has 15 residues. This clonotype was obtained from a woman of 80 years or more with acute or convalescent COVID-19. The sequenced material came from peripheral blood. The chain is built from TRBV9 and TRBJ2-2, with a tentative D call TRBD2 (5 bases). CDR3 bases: TGTGCCAGCAGCGTAGGAGGGAGCCCAACCGGGGAGCTGTTTTTT. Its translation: CASSVGGSPTGELFF.